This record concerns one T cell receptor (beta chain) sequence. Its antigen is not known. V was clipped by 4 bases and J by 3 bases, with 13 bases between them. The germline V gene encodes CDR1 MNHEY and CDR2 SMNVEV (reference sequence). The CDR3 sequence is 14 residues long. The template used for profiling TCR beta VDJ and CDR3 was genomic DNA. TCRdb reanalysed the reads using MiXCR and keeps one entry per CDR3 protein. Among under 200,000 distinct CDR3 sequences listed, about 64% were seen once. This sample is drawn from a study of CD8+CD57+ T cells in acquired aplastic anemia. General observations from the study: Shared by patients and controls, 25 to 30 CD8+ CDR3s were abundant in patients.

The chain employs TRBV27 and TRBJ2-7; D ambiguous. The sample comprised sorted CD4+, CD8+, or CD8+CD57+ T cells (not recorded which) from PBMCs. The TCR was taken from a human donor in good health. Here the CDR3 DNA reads TGTGCCAGCAGTTCCAGGTCGGGTGTCTACGAGCAGTACTTC. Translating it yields CASSSRSGVYEQYF.